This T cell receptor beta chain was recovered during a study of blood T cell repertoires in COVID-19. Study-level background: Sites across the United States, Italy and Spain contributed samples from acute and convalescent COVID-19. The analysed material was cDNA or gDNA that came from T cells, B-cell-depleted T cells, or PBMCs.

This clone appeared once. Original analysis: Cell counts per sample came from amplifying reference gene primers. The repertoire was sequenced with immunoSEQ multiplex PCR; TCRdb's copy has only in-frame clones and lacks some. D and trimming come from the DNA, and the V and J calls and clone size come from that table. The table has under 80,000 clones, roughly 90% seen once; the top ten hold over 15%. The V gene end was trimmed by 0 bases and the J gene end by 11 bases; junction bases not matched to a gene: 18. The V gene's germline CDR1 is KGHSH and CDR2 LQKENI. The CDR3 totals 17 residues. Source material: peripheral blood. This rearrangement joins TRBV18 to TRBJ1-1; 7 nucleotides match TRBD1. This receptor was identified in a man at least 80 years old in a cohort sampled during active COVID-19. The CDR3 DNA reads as TGTGCCAGCTCACCACCGGGGACAGTCACGGGCCATTTCGGGGCTTTCTTT. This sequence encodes CASSPPGTVTGHFGAFF.